These 27 T cell receptor beta chains came from one sample sequenced in a study of tumor-infiltrating lymphocytes in localized non-small cell lung cancer. The data were produced by immunoSEQ multiplex PCR, yet TCRdb's version contains in-frame clones alone and is incomplete. Among a few thousand clones listed, 95% to 96% were seen once. The sequencing input was uninvolved lung tissue not adjacent to the tumor. These receptors were taken from a human donor with non-small cell lung cancer.

The V and J genes are TRBV6-6 and TRBJ2-7; D is uncertain. Trimming pared 4 bases from V and 5 bases from J, leaving 15 bases between. Germline-derived CDR1 and CDR2 are MNHNY and SVGAGI (reference sequence). The CDR3 extends over 14 amino acids. CDR3 in amino acids: CASSSLLAGNEQYF. CDR3 nucleotide sequence: TGTGCCAGCAGTTCCCTTTTAGCTGGGAACGAGCAGTACTTC.

The chain has TRBV7-7 and TRBJ2-1, with D hard to call. Germline values: CDR1 SSHAT, CDR2 FNYEAQ (reference sequence). The CDR3 length is 13 residues. V was clipped by 1 base and J by 5 bases, with 6 bases between them. This CDR3 reads CASSLGVDNEQFF. The CDR3 DNA sequence: TGTGCCAGCAGCTTAGGGGTGGACAATGAGCAGTTCTTC.

This sequence joins TRBV11-2 and TRBJ2-1, with TRBD2 identical over 10 bases. The CDR3 totals 14 residues. V lost 8 bases and J lost 10; bases outside the gene matches: 11. The germline CDR1 and CDR2 sequences are SGHAT and FQNNGV. The CDR3 nucleotides are TGTGCCAGCTCTTTAGCGGGAGGCGGGAGGGAGCAGTTCTTC. It translates to CASSLAGGGREQFF.

The gene calls are TRBV6-1 and TRBJ1-6, with a possible D match to TRBD1 (5 bases). V lost 2 bases and J 8 bases, leaving 16 bases between the germline ends. Per the germline V gene, CDR1 is MNHNS and CDR2 is SASEGT. The CDR3 loop spans 16 amino acids. The CDR3 DNA reads TGTGCCAGCAGTGAAAGGTCCTGGGGGAGCGATTCACCCCTCCACTTT. It encodes CASSERSWGSDSPLHF.

V usage is TRBV29-1 and J usage is TRBJ1-5, with 7 bases fitting TRBD1. Germline trimming cut 4 bases from V and 4 bases from J; bases unmatched to any gene: 4. The CDR3 runs to 13 residues. The germline V gene has CDR1 SQVTM and CDR2 ANQGSEA. The CDR3 spells CSVGQGWNQPQHF. The CDR3 nucleotides are TGCAGCGTTGGACAGGGTTGGAATCAGCCCCAGCATTTT.

The CDR3 loop is CASSLQKGGGYTF. CDR3 nucleotides: TGTGCCAGCAGCTTACAAAAGGGTGGGGGCTACACCTTC. The chain is built from TRBV7-2 and TRBJ1-2; no clear D gene. The germline V gene encodes CDR1 SGHTA and CDR2 FQGNSA. V dropped 2 bases and J dropped 8 bases, with 12 bases sitting between them. The CDR3 runs to 13 residues.

The rearrangement joins TRBV9 to TRBJ1-6; tentative D call: TRBD1 (6 bases). Trimming removed 5 bases from V and 7 bases from J, with 10 bases in between. There are 13 residues in the CDR3. Germline assignment: CDR1 SGDLS and CDR2 YYNGEE. The DNA for the CDR3 is TGTGCCAGCAGTGAAGGACAGAATTCACCCCTCCACTTT. This codes for CASSEGQNSPLHF.

This chain uses TRBV11-3 with TRBJ2-1; D is unresolved. Germline assignment: CDR1 SGHNT and CDR2 YENEEA. The CDR3 contains 14 residues. V shed 0 bases and J shed 3 bases, with 6 bases lying between them. The CDR3: CASSLDSFYNEQFF. Written as DNA, the CDR3 is TGTGCCAGCAGCTTAGACAGCTTCTACAATGAGCAGTTCTTC.

This chain joins TRBV9 and TRBJ1-2; D is unclear. V was clipped by 3 bases and J by 2 bases, with 11 bases between them. CDR1 and CDR2 from the germline V gene are SGDLS and YYNGEE. The CDR3 loop spans 14 amino acids. CDR3 nucleotide sequence: TGTGCCAGCAGCGCCGGGTTGTCCAACTATGGCTACACCTTC. It translates to CASSAGLSNYGYTF. Supplemented by reference TRBV9 and TRBJ1-2, the full variable domain reads DSGVTQTPKHLITATGQRVTLRCSPRSGDLSVYWYQQSLDQGLQFLIQYYNGEERAKGNILERFSAQQFPDLHSELNLSSLELGDSALYFCASSAGLSNYGYTFGSGTRLTVV.

This clone has a single count. The chain carries TRBV5-6 and TRBJ2-1; TRBD1 is a possible D gene (6 bases). Germline V gene lookup returns CDR1 SGHDT and CDR2 YYEEEE. Trimming removed 6 bases at V and 3 bases at J, with 16 bases between. The CDR3 runs to 15 residues. This chain's CDR3 is CASNQGQGNYNEQFF. The CDR3 coding sequence is TGTGCCAGCAACCAGGGGCAGGGAAACTACAATGAGCAGTTCTTC.

The rearrangement uses TRBV6-5 and TRBJ2-3, with D tentatively TRBD2 (5 bases). Trimming shortened V by 7 bases and J by 4 bases, and 18 bases separated the two germline ends. The CDR3 is 15 amino acids. The germline CDR1 and CDR2 sequences are MNHEY and SVGAGI. The DNA for the CDR3 is TGTGCCAGCATGGACTCCTTACGGTACGCAGATACGCAGTATTTT. This encodes CASMDSLRYADTQYF.

The chain uses TRBV18 and TRBJ1-1; D unresolved. V was clipped by 2 bases and J by 5 bases, with 15 bases between them. This CDR3 region has 15 residues. CDR1 and CDR2 from the germline V gene are KGHSH and LQKENI. The CDR3 loop is CASSPEGSGRTEAFF. For the CDR3, the DNA is TGTGCCAGCTCACCAGAAGGGAGCGGGAGGACTGAAGCTTTCTTT. The entire variable domain, with the rest obtained from reference TRBV18 and TRBJ1-1, is as follows: NAGVMQNPRHLVRRRGQEARLRCSPMKGHSHVYWYRQLPEEGLKFMVYLQKENIIDESGMPKERFSAEFPKEGPSILRIQQVVRGDSAAYFCASSPEGSGRTEAFFGQGTRLTVV.

The chain carries TRBV10-1 and TRBJ1-4, with a tentative D call TRBD1 (6 bases). Germline-derived CDR1 and CDR2 are WNHNN and SYGVQD (reference sequence). With 5 bases removed from V and 8 bases from J, the gap between germline ends came to 15 bases. The CDR3 is made up of 14 amino acids. The CDR3, as DNA: TGCGCCAGCAGTTCCGGACAGAACGAAGAAAAACTGTTTTTT. Encoded protein: CASSSGQNEEKLFF.

The V call is TRBV11-3, the J call TRBJ2-1, with 7 bases matching TRBD2. Germline CDR1 is SGHNT and CDR2 is YENEEA. Losses at the gene ends were 5 bases for V and 7 bases for J; bases not matched to a gene: 8. The CDR3 runs 14 residues. CDR3 nucleotides: TGTGCCAGCAGCCCCGGGACTACTACGAATGAGCAGTTCTTC. Amino acids: CASSPGTTTNEQFF.

The chain combines TRBV5-1 with TRBJ1-6, with 11 bases that match TRBD1. There are 19 residues in the CDR3. Per the germline V gene, CDR1 is SGHRS and CDR2 is YFSETQ. V shed 3 bases and J 8 bases; nucleotides not matched to a gene: 16. The chain's CDR3 is CASSSRVDRGLNPDSPLHF. Here the CDR3 DNA reads TGCGCCAGCAGCTCAAGAGTGGACAGGGGGCTTAACCCAGATTCACCCCTCCACTTT.

The chain recombines TRBV5-1 with TRBJ1-4; tentative D call: TRBD1 (5 bases). The CDR3 runs 14 residues. Trimming took off 5 bases at V and 7 bases at J, with 15 bases between the two ends. Germline values: CDR1 SGHRS, CDR2 YFSETQ. CDR3: CASREGPGSEKLFF. The CDR3 DNA sequence: TGCGCCAGCAGGGAGGGGCCCGGGAGTGAAAAACTGTTTTTT.

The chain couples TRBV7-2 to TRBJ2-1; 8 bases match TRBD2. Germline values: CDR1 SGHTA, CDR2 FQGNSA. CDR3 length equals 15 residues. Trimming cost V 2 bases and J 7 bases; bases outside gene matches: 7. The CDR3 region is CASSLTSGGRNEQFF. As DNA, the CDR3 is TGTGCCAGCAGCTTAACTAGCGGAGGGAGGAATGAGCAGTTCTTC.

The chain is built from TRBV19 and TRBJ2-3; D is undetermined. Germline CDR1 and CDR2: LNHDA and SQIVND (reference sequence). The CDR3 consists of 13 residues. Between the trimmed V and J ends, which lost 3 bases and 6 bases, there was a span of 10 bases. This CDR3 is CASSINRDDTQYF. In nucleotides, the CDR3 is TGTGCCAGTAGTATCAACCGCGATGATACGCAGTATTTT.

The chain combines TRBV5-1 with TRBJ1-2; D is unclear. CDR3 size: 18 residues. Trimming took 5 bases from V and 1 from J, leaving 24 bases between them. CDR1 and CDR2 (germline): SGHRS, YFSETQ. The CDR3 protein is CASSPASAYTYFNYGYTF. In DNA, the CDR3 is TGCGCCAGCAGTCCAGCCTCAGCATACACATACTTTAACTATGGCTACACCTTC.

In DNA form, the CDR3 reads TGCAGCGTTGGGCAGGGGGCGAGTGAGCAGTACTTC. Translated: CSVGQGASEQYF. V is TRBV29-1 and J is TRBJ2-5; 8 nucleotides match TRBD1. V shed 4 bases and J 11 bases; nucleotides not matched to a gene: 9. Germline values: CDR1 SQVTM, CDR2 ANQGSEA. The CDR3 is 12 residues long.

This chain links TRBV2 with TRBJ2-3; D not certain. Deletions cut 7 bases from V and 5 bases from J, with 10 bases between. From germline, CDR1 is SNHLY and CDR2 FYNNEI. The CDR3 loop spans 12 amino acids. The CDR3 nucleotides read TGTGCCAGCAAACGGGTTGAAGATACGCAGTATTTT. Translating gives CASKRVEDTQYF.

Comment on this clone: Other DNA sequences within the sample encode an identical CDR3. This chain connects TRBV5-6 to TRBJ2-7, with TRBD1 matching over 7 bases. Germline V gene data show CDR1 as SGHDT and CDR2 as YYEEEE. The J segment lost 0 bases and the V segment lost 3 bases, leaving 3 bases of the junction unmatched. This CDR3 has 14 amino acids. The CDR3 DNA reads as TGTGCCAGCAGCTCGACAGGGTTCTCCTACGAGCAGTACTTC. Translation gives CASSSTGFSYEQYF.

The CDR3 spells CASSPNRGRSNQPQHF. The CDR3 DNA follows: TGTGCCAGCAGCCCCAACAGGGGGCGTAGCAATCAGCCCCAGCATTTT. The V and J genes are TRBV7-8 and TRBJ1-5, with 9 bases matching TRBD1. V trimming: 5 bases; J trimming: 0 bases; junction bases outside the gene matches: 5. The CDR3 totals 16 residues. Germline V CDR1 and CDR2: SGHVS, FQNEAQ. The full variable domain, rest sourced from reference TRBV7-8 and TRBJ1-5, is GAGVSQSPRYKVAKRGQDVALRCDPISGHVSLFWYQQALGQGPEFLTYFQNEAQLDKSGLPSDRFFAERPEGSVSTLKIQRTQQEDSAVYLCASSPNRGRSNQPQHFGDGTRLSIL.

The chain has TRBV27 and TRBJ2-7; 7 nucleotides align to TRBD1. V gave up 6 bases and J gave up 5 bases; unmatched junction bases: 4. CDR1 and CDR2 (germline): MNHEY, SMNVEV (reference sequence). The CDR3 runs to 12 residues. Here the CDR3 reads CASSPGQNEQYF. The CDR3 bases are TGTGCCAGCAGCCCGGGACAGAACGAGCAGTACTTC.

The chain joins TRBV7-2 to TRBJ2-3; D perhaps matches TRBD2 (6 bases). This CDR3 spans 14 amino acids. The V end lost 5 bases, the J end lost 3 bases, and 12 bases lay between the germline ends. CDR1 is SGHTA, CDR2 FQGNSA, per germline. CDR3 protein: CASSPGGITDTQYF. As DNA, the CDR3 is TGTGCCAGCAGCCCCGGGGGTATAACAGATACGCAGTATTTT.

Comments on this clone: Different DNA sequences within this sample yield the same CDR3. This chain links TRBV7-2 with TRBJ1-1; D ambiguous. The CDR3 extends over 14 amino acids. CDR1 is SGHTA and CDR2 is FQGNSA in the germline V gene. Trimming stripped 5 bases from V and 1 base from J, with 11 bases between. CDR3 DNA sequence: TGTGCCAGCAGCCCCCGGGCAGAGAACACTGAAGCTTTCTTT. It is translated as CASSPRAENTEAFF.

This CDR3 reads CASSPGLAGAGELFF. DNA of the CDR3: TGTGCCAGCTCACCGGGACTAGCGGGAGCCGGGGAGCTGTTTTTT. The gene calls are TRBV18 and TRBJ2-2, with 14 bases that match TRBD2. This CDR3 contains 15 residues. The germline V gene has CDR1 KGHSH and CDR2 LQKENI. With 3 bases clipped from V and 6 bases from J, the junction kept 0 bases outside the gene matches.